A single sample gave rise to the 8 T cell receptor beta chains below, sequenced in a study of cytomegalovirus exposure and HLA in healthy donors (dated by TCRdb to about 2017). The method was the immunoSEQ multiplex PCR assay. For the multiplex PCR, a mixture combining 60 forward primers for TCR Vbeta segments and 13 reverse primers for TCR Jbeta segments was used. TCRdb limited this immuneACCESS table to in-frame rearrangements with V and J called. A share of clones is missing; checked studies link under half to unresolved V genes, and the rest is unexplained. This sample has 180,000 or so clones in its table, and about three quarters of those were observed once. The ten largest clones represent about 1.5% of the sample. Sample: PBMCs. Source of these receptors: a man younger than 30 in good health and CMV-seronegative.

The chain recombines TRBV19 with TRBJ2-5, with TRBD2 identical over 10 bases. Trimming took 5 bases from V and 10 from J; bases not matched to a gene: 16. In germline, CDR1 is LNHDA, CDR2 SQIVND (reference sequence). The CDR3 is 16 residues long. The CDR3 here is CASSPGGLAGAQDQYF. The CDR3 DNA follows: TGTGCCAGTAGTCCTGGGGGGCTAGCGGGGGCCCAAGACCAGTACTTC.

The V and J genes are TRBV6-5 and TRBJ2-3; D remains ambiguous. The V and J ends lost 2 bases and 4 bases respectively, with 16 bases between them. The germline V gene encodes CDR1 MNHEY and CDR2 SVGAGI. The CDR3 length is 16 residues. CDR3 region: CASSYGRPLPPDTQYF. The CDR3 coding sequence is TGTGCCAGCAGTTACGGCAGGCCCCTTCCCCCAGATACGCAGTATTTT.

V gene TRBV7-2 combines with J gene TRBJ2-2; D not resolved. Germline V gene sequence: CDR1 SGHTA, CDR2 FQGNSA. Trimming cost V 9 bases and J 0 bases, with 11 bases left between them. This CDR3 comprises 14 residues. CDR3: CASVKAPNTGELFF. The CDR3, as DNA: TGTGCCAGTGTGAAAGCACCGAACACCGGGGAGCTGTTTTTT.

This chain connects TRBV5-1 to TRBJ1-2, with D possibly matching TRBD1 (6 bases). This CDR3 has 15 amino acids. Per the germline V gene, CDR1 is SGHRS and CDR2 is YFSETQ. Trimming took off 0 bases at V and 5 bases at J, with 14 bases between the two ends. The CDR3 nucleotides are TGCGCCAGCAGCTTGGCCTATGGACAGCATTATGGCTACACCTTC. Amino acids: CASSLAYGQHYGYTF.

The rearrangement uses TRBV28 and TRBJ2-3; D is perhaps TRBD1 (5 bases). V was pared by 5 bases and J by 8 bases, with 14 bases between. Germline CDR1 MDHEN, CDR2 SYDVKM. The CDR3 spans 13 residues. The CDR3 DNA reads TGTGCCAGCAGTGCCCAGGACAAACCTACGCAGTATTTT. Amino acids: CASSAQDKPTQYF.

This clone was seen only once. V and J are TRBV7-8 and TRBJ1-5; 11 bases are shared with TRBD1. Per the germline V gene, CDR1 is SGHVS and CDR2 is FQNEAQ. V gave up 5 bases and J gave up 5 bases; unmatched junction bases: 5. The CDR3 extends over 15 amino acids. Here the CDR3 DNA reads TGTGCCAGCAGCAAGGGGGACAGGGGGTATCAGCCCCAGCATTTT. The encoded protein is CASSKGDRGYQPQHF.

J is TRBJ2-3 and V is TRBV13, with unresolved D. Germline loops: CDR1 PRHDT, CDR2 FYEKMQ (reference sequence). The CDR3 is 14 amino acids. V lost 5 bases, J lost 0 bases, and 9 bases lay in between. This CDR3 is CASSLVLSTDTQYF. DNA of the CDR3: TGTGCCAGCAGCCTCGTCTTAAGCACAGATACGCAGTATTTT. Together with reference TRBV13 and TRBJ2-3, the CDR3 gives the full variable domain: AAGVIQSPRHLIKEKRETATLKCYPIPRHDTVYWYQQGPGQDPQFLISFYEKMQSDKGSIPDRFSAQQFSDYHSELNMSSLELGDSALYFCASSLVLSTDTQYFGPGTRLTVL.

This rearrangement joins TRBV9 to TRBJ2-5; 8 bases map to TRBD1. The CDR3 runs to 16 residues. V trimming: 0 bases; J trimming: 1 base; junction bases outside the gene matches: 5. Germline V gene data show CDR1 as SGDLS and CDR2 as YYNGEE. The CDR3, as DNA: TGTGCCAGCAGCGTAGGAGCAGGGGGCTTCCAAGAGACCCAGTACTTC. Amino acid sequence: CASSVGAGGFQETQYF.